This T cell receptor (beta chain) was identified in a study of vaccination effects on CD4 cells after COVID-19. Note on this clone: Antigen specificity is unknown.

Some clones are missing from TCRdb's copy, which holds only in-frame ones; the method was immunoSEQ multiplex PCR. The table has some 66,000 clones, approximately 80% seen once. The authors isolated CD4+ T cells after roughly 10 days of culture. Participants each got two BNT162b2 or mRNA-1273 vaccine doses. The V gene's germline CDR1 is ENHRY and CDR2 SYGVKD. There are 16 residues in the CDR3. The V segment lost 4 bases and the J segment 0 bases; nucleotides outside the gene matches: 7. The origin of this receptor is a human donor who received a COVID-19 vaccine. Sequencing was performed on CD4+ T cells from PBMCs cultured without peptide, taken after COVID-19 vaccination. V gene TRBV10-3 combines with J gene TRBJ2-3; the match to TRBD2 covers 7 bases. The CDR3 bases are TGTGCCATCAGTGGTGGGGCTAGCGGTAGCACAGATACGCAGTATTTT. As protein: CAISGGASGSTDTQYF.